This T cell receptor (beta chain) was recovered during a study of tumor-infiltrating lymphocytes in primary liver carcinoma. Germline V gives CDR1 SGHDT, CDR2 YYEEEE. This CDR3 spans 18 amino acids. With a constant-region primer, TCR beta cDNA was made from approximately 450 ng of total RNA. Libraries of TCR beta came from three nested multiplex PCR rounds with slightly modified ARM-PCR. TRBV1-TRBV30 forward and Cbeta reverse primers drove the first two roughly 10-cycle rounds. TCRdb called the multiplex PCR reads again in MiXCR, with one record for every CDR3 protein. The table has roughly 100,000 distinct CDR3 sequences, around two thirds seen once. Of note for this clonotype: One junction end does not reproduce the germline sequence, and a read error may be involved.

Taking about 17-31 mg of unsorted bulk tissue, the authors co-extracted RNA and DNA. The patients had histopathologically diagnosed primary liver carcinoma, and their disease was treated by surgical resection. Chronic HBV infection, untreated so far, was present in the patients. The sample consisted of liver tumor tissue from sampling region 2. Noted subset: tumor region T2, inferior pole. V gene TRBV5-6 combines with J gene TRBJ2-6, with 8 bases identical to TRBD1. The sequence was obtained from a woman in her sixties with primary liver carcinoma and hepatitis B virus infection. Written as DNA, the CDR3 is TGTGCCAGCAGCTTGGTGGGCAGGGGGCGTTCTGGGGCCGACGTCCTGAGTTTC. Amino acids: CASSLVGRGRSGADVLSF.